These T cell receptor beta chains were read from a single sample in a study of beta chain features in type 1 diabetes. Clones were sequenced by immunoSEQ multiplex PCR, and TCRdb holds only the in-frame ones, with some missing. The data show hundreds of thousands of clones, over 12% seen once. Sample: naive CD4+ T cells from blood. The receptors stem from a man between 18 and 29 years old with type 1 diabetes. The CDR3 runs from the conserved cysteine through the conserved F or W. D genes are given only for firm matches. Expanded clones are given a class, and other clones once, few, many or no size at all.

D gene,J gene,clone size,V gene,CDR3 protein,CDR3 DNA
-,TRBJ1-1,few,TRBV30,CAWRDFEAFF,TGTGCCTGGAGGGACTTTGAAGCTTTCTTT
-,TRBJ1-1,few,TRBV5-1,CASSSDIDISTEAFF,TGCGCCAGCAGCTCGGATATCGACATATCCACTGAAGCTTTCTTT
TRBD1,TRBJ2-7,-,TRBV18,CASSPGTGVYEQYF,TGTGCCAGCTCGCCGGGGACAGGGGTCTACGAGCAGTACTTC
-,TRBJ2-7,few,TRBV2,CASRVSYEQYF,TGTGCCAGCAGGGTCTCCTACGAGCAGTACTTC
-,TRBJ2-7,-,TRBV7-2,CASSLQVTDYEQYF,TGTGCCAGCAGCTTACAAGTAACGGACTACGAGCAGTACTTC
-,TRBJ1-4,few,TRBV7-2,CASSLARQLNEKLFF,TGTGCCAGCAGCTTAGCGCGACAGCTAAATGAAAAACTGTTTTTT
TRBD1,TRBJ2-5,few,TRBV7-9,CASSVPTEGQGRETQYF,TGTGCCAGCAGCGTACCAACCGAAGGACAGGGTCGAGAGACCCAGTACTTC
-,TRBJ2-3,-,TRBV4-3,CASSQDPASTDTQYF,TGCGCCAGCAGCCAAGATCCGGCAAGCACAGATACGCAGTATTTT
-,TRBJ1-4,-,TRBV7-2,CASRLGPATNEKLFF,TGTGCCAGCAGATTAGGACCCGCAACTAATGAAAAACTGTTTTTT
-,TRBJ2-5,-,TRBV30,CAWSVLETQYF,TGTGCCTGGAGTGTACTGGAGACCCAGTACTTC
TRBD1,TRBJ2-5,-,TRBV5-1,CASRFLGQGGRKETQYF,TGCGCCAGCAGGTTTCTAGGACAGGGAGGAAGAAAAGAGACCCAGTACTTC
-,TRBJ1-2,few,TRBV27,CASKRSGSDYGYTF,TGTGCCAGCAAACGGTCGGGGTCCGACTATGGCTACACCTTC
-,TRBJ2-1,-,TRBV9,CASSRLSRNEQFF,TGTGCCAGCAGCAGACTCTCGAGGAATGAGCAGTTCTTC
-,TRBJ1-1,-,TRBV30,CAWSGEMDTEAFF,TGTGCCTGGAGTGGCGAAATGGACACTGAAGCTTTCTTT
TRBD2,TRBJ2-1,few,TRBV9,CASSVGPLAGVAEQFF,TGTGCCAGCAGCGTAGGGCCTCTAGCGGGAGTAGCTGAGCAGTTCTTC
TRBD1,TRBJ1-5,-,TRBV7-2,CASSRDRLNQPQHF,TGTGCCAGCAGCCGGGACAGGTTGAATCAGCCCCAGCATTTT
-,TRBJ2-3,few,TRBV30,CAWGPGPWEDTQYF,TGTGCCTGGGGCCCAGGCCCATGGGAAGATACGCAGTATTTT
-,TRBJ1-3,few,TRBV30,CAWSLGNTIYF,TGTGCCTGGAGTCTAGGAAACACCATATATTTT
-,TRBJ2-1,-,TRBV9,CASSVESRGSGEQFF,TGTGCCAGCAGCGTAGAGAGCCGGGGATCGGGTGAGCAGTTCTTC
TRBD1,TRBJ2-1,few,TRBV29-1,CSVQRGIYTGASYNEQFF,TGCAGCGTCCAAAGGGGGATTTATACAGGGGCATCCTACAATGAGCAGTTCTTC
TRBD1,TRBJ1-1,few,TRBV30,CAWEGQANTEAFF,TGTGCCTGGGAGGGACAGGCGAACACTGAAGCTTTCTTT
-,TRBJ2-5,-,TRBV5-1,CASIATSQETQYF,TGCGCCAGCATTGCTACTAGCCAAGAGACCCAGTACTTC
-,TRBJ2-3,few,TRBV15,CATSRYTTDTQYF,TGTGCCACCAGCAGGTATACGACAGATACGCAGTATTTT
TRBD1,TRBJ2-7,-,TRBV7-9,CASSELGQASSEQYF,TGTGCCAGCAGTGAGTTGGGACAGGCGTCCTCCGAGCAGTACTTC
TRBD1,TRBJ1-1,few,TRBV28,CAGRGQGTVAEAFF,TGTGCCGGGCGCGGACAGGGGACGGTGGCTGAAGCTTTCTTT
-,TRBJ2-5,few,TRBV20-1,CSASGGETQYF,TGCAGTGCATCAGGGGGGGAGACCCAGTACTTC
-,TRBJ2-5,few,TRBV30,CAWSLYQETQYF,TGTGCCTGGAGCCTGTACCAAGAGACCCAGTACTTC
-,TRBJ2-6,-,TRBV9,CASSVVGRSSGANVLTF,TGTGCCAGCAGCGTAGTAGGCCGGAGCTCTGGGGCCAACGTCCTGACTTTC
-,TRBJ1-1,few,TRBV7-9,CASDTGNTEAFF,TGTGCCAGCGATACGGGGAACACTGAAGCTTTCTTT
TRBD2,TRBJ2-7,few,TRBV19,CASSPGEGQYF,TGTGCCAGTAGTCCCGGGGAGGGTCAGTACTTC
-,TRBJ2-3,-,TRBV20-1,CSANRDTQYF,TGCAGTGCTAACCGGGATACGCAGTATTTT
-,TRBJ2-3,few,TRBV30,CAWSLGYSTDTQYF,TGTGCCTGGAGTCTCGGTTATAGCACAGATACGCAGTATTTT
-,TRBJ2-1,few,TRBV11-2,CATSLQNEQFF,TGTGCCACCTCGCTTCAGAATGAGCAGTTCTTC
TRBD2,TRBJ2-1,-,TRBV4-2,CASSQETSGDNEQFF,TGTGCCAGCAGCCAAGAAACTAGCGGAGACAATGAGCAGTTCTTC
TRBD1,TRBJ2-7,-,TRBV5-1,CASSTPGQGGEQYF,TGCGCCAGCAGCACTCCGGGACAGGGTGGCGAGCAGTACTTC
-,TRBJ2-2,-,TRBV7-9,CASSLEERDTGELFF,TGTGCCAGCAGCTTAGAAGAGCGGGACACCGGGGAGCTGTTTTTT
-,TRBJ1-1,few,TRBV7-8,CASSLAEAMNTEAFF,TGTGCCAGCAGCTTAGCGGAAGCCATGAACACTGAAGCTTTCTTT
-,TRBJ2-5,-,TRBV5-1,CASSEPLAGQETQYF,TGCGCCAGCAGCGAGCCGCTGGCAGGGCAAGAGACCCAGTACTTC
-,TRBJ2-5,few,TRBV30,CAWSVLGSRVETQYF,TGTGCCTGGAGTGTCCTGGGGTCCAGGGTAGAGACCCAGTACTTC
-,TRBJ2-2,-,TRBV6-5,CASRTGTGELFF,TGTGCCAGCAGAACCGGGACCGGGGAGCTGTTTTTT
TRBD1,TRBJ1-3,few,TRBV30,CAWSGQGASGNTIYF,TGTGCCTGGAGCGGACAGGGGGCATCTGGAAACACCATATATTTT
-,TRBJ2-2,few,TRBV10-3,CAISEWKAGELFF,TGTGCCATCAGCGAGTGGAAGGCCGGGGAGCTGTTTTTT
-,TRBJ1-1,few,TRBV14,CASNRANTEAFF,TGTGCCAGCAACAGGGCAAACACTGAAGCTTTCTTT
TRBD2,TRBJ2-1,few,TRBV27,CASSLIASGLAAYNEQFF,TGTGCCAGCAGTTTAATTGCCAGCGGACTAGCGGCCTACAATGAGCAGTTCTTC
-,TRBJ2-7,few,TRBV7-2,CASSRPKGLRADEQYF,TGTGCCAGCAGCCGACCTAAAGGGTTACGGGCGGACGAGCAGTACTTC
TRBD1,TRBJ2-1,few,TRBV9,CASSLGTGGSTRNEQFF,TGTGCCAGCAGCCTAGGGACAGGGGGGTCCACTCGGAATGAGCAGTTCTTC
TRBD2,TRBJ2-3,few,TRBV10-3,CAISGQQEAGGSTDTQYF,TGTGCCATCAGTGGGCAGCAGGAGGCGGGAGGAAGTACAGATACGCAGTATTTT
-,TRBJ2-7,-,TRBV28,CASRYQVYEQYF,TGTGCCAGCAGATACCAGGTCTACGAGCAGTACTTC
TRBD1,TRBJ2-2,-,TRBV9,CASSVTGDAGELFF,TGTGCCAGCAGCGTCACAGGGGACGCCGGGGAGCTGTTTTTT
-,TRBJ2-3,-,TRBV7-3,CASSQGRGGHTQYF,TGTGCCAGCAGCCAAGGACGGGGCGGACACACGCAGTATTTT
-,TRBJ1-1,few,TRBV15,CATSRRDTEAFF,TGTGCCACCAGCAGGAGAGACACTGAAGCTTTCTTT
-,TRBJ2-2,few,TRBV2,CASSDIGVFGELFF,TGTGCCAGCAGTGATATAGGAGTTTTCGGGGAGCTGTTTTTT
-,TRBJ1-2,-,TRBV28,CASSPRDTLYGYTF,TGTGCCAGCAGTCCCCGGGACACACTCTATGGCTACACCTTC
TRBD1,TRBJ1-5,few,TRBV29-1,CSVGERTGDQPQHF,TGCAGCGTTGGCGAAAGGACAGGTGATCAGCCCCAGCATTTT
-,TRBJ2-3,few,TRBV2,CASRQDTDTQYF,TGTGCCAGCAGGCAGGACACAGATACGCAGTATTTT